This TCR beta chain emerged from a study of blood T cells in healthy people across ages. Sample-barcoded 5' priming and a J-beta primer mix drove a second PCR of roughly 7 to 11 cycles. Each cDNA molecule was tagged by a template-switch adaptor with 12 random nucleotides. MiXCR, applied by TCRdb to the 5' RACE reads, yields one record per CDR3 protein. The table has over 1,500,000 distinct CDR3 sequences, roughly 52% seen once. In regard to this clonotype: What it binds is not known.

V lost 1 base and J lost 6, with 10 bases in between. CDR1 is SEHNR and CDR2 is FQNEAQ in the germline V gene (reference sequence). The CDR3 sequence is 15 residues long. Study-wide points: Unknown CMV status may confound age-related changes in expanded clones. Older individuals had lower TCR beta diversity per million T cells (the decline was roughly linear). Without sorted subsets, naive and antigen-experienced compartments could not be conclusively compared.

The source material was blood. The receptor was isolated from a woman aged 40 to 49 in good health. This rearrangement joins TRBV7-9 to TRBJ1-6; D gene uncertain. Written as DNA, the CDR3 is TGTGCCAGCAGCTTAGGAGAGGGTACTAATTCACCCCTCCACTTT. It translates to CASSLGEGTNSPLHF.